This TCR beta chain was captured in a study of spatial heterogeneity in lung cancer (dated by TCRdb to between 2018 and 2021). A note on the overall study: Beta-chain transcripts were consistently detected in greater numbers than alpha-chain transcripts, which likely reflects a higher abundance of beta-chain transcripts. In tumor regions, TCR transcript counts showed a strong correlation with a T cell transcriptional module score from matched bulk RNA-seq. In the raw uncorrected reads, each unique combination of TCR and UMI appeared more than ten times on average. The study quantitatively compared TCR alpha and beta repertoires across multiple tumor regions, matched nontumor lung and blood in non-small cell lung cancer. Nonsynonymous mutation counts, determined by whole-exome sequencing of tumor tissue, were related to TCR repertoire features. Both alpha and beta chains were TCR-sequenced in samples taken at surgery, namely 220 tumor regions, 64 matched nontumor lung samples and 56 PBMC samples. Paper-wide results and their limitations: Estimated TCR-seq coverage of tumor T cells was only roughly 7% for alpha chains and about 13% for beta chains. Counts of ubiquitous and regional expanded TCRs were found to correlate with counts of ubiquitous and regional nonsynonymous mutations, respectively. Additional single-cell paired TCR alpha and beta sequencing was considered necessary to confirm, at a functional level, the hypothesis that regional TCRs recognize regional mutations. The number of expanded intratumoral alpha and beta TCRs correlated with the tumor nonsynonymous mutation count.

Based on its abundance in the sample, this clonotype is large (0.1 to 1%). Its antigen remains undetermined. Per-nucleotide qualities are absent, and no much larger clonotype sits a single base away. Library prep was done by 5' RACE. The instrument was a NextSeq 500. The TCR library protocol attached a unique molecular identifier to each TCR cDNA molecule to allow correction of PCR and sequencing errors. The authors' pipeline ran thus. TCR identification, UMI-based error correction and CDR3 extraction were performed with Decombinator tools. TCRs above a frequency of 2 per 1,000, corresponding to the top 1% of the tumor frequency distribution, were defined as expanded. Expanded tumor TCRs statistically deemed absent (corrected P<0.05) from at least one tumor region were classed as regional, and all other expanded tumor TCRs were classed as ubiquitous. Each repertoire was subsampled 100 times to 5,000 TCRs, after which Renyi diversity was computed with the R vegan package. CDR3 similarity networks were constructed using string-kernel similarity of amino acid triplets, with links drawn between CDR3s whose pairwise similarity was above 0.82. TCRdb reworked the public reads: Q25 trimming with fastp, MiXCR clone assembly, productive beta chains retained. Rows merge per CDR3 protein into single entries with the most common DNA and genes. TCRdb, not the original authors, processed these V and J calls. Counted in this sample were about 1,200 distinct CDR3 sequences; approximately 14% of them appeared once. 20% to 25% of the sample rests with the top ten.

Read against the paper, the sample's time point label means: sample taken at primary tumor resection. Samples were obtained from fewer than 80 patients with early-stage, untreated non-small cell lung cancer from the lung TRACERx cohort. TCR sequencing used whole RNA extracted from tumor and nontumor lung tissue, or from cryopreserved PBMC samples, without cell sorting. Patients were selected for TCR sequencing only if sufficient RNA was available from at least two tumor regions. Tumor and adjacent nontumor lung specimens were reviewed by a lung pathologist before selection. Sample: lung tumor tissue, taken at surgery. This receptor was taken from a male donor with early-stage non-small cell lung cancer.

The sequence in DNA is TGCGCCAGCAAATTTATACGGGAGGCTCCAACGCAGTATTTT. Translated, it reads CASKFIREAPTQYF. This receptor chain uses TRBV5-1 and TRBJ2-3; the central 7 bases match TRBD2. The germline V end is reduced by 6 bases and the J end by 9 bases; junction bases left unmatched: 13. The CDR3 runs 14 amino acids, cysteine and phenylalanine included. The read is trimmed to its CDR3 DNA, 42 bases read in frame from base 1. From a lookup of the germline V gene, CDR1 and CDR2 are SGHRS and YFSETQ.